This record looks at one T cell receptor (beta chain) sequence and its context. Its antigen remains unidentified. The CDR3 end lies 3 residues beyond the end of the read and is filled in from the germline J gene. Reading the germline V gene gives CDR1 SGHTA and CDR2 FQGNSA. Trimming costs V 5 bases and J 0 bases, and their ends lie 10 bases apart. From cysteine to phenylalanine, the CDR3 is 15 amino acids long. The DNA shown is the part of the CDR3 that was read: 36 bases, in frame from base 1. This entry belongs to a study of Tregs in tolerant kidney transplant recipients (dated by TCRdb to about 2019). Study-level background: The transplants used related donors along with nonmyeloablative bone marrow transplantation, and in the human trials mixed chimerism was transient. TCRbeta sequencing was used in the study to identify donor-specific regulatory T cells before combined kidney and bone marrow transplantation, and the identified cells were then tracked after transplant. Findings and caveats that apply to the study as a whole: The most biologically relevant and donor-specific TCRbeta repertoire appeared to be identified by expanding Tregs with activated donor B cells. Although technical replication error seemed to be minimal, the question of biological reproducibility was not addressed directly. Because only a small number of patients were included, the study had limitations, and the results will need to be validated in larger populations as well as under other immunosuppression protocols. In tolerant patients, the expansion of donor-specific Tregs was greater than global Treg expansion, suggesting that the expansion was antigen-driven rather than nonspecific. Because the PCR primers were changed over time for some patients, nucleotide-level comparison could not be performed across the samples from those patients.

For TCRbeta CDR3 sequencing, genomic DNA was extracted from sorted cells using the QIAGEN DNeasy Blood and Tissue Kit. High-throughput TCRbeta CDR3 sequencing was carried out commercially through immunoSEQ, with PCR amplification with bias correction and internal controls included. From the authors' description of their analysis: Unique productive TCRbeta sequences were defined by CDR3 nucleotide sequence where primers matched, and otherwise by CDR3 amino acid sequence together with Vbeta and Jbeta genes. Sequences were defined as donor-reactive when expanded at least 5-fold in CFSE-low cells versus unstimulated cells and present at a frequency of at least 0.01% in CFSE-low cells. Repertoire divergence was quantified by Jensen-Shannon divergence calculated from the top 100 TCRbeta sequences ranked by frequency. For samples with multiple sequencing runs, sorting error was corrected in each run separately before the runs were combined. The clones in this table, taken by TCRdb from immuneACCESS, are in-frame only. Not every clone is retained; where verified, under half of the shortfall comes from an unresolved V gene, and the cause of the rest is unknown. The DNA was the basis for D and trimming; V, J and clone size are from that table. The table for this sample lists about 2,000 clones. Around 6% of the sample comes from the top ten.

The time point label, read with the paper, signifies: blood sample drawn before combined kidney and bone marrow transplant. In bulk CFSE mixed lymphocyte reactions, CFSE-labeled recipient PBMCs were cocultured with irradiated donor PBMCs for less than seven days, then stained for CD3/CD4/CD8 and FACS-sorted. Patients were 4 combined kidney and bone marrow transplant recipients from the ITN036ST trial, and only these trial subjects had samples available. Healthy control blood was separated into PBMCs by Ficoll density gradient and cryopreserved, and patient PBMCs were collected both before and after transplant.

The sequenced sample was CD8+ T cells from blood cultured with allogeneic cells, obtained before the transplant. This clonotype was obtained from a human patient who received a combined kidney and bone marrow transplant. The chain is made from TRBV7-2 and TRBJ2-2; a weak D assignment points to TRBD2 (5 bases agree). The part of the CDR3 DNA that was read is TGTGCCAGCAGCCTCGGACTCACGAACACCGGGGAG. It specifies CASSLGLTNTGE. In full, the CDR3 reads CASSLGLTNTGELFF.